The sequence of this T cell receptor beta chain was determined in a study of radiation and T cells in renal cell carcinoma. Time point in this sample: baseline pretreatment blood. Regarding treatment: 15 Gy SBRT to primary tumor, nephrectomy 4 weeks later. Assay used: immunoSEQ multiplex PCR; TCRdb lists only in-frame clones, some missing. Of 120,000 to 150,000 clones in the sample, around four fifths are singletons; the top ten hold less than 25%. The sequence was collected from a woman between 45 and 60 years old with renal cell carcinoma. This specimen consisted of blood, obtained from a patient whose treatment included radiotherapy and nephrectomy.

CDR3 sequence reads: CASSFHSDNEQFF. In DNA, the CDR3 is TGTGCCAGCAGCTTTCATAGCGACAATGAGCAGTTCTTC. The chain employs TRBV7-6 and TRBJ2-1; perhaps TRBD2 as D (5 bases). With 3 bases removed from V and 5 bases from J, the gap between germline ends came to 8 bases. Germline V gene lookup returns CDR1 SGHVS and CDR2 FNYEAQ. The CDR3 sequence is 13 residues long.